This T cell receptor beta chain is drawn from a study of T-cell reconstitution after alpha-beta-depleted transplantation in children. The TCRbeta library was prepared with unique molecular identifiers. A single record per CDR3 protein comes from TCRdb applying MiXCR to the PCR reads. Of roughly 500,000 distinct CDR3 sequences listed, approximately 32% were seen once; the top ten hold around 2.5%. In this sample, this clonotype turned up a few times. The CDR3 sequence is 14 residues long. Germline V lookup: CDR1 SGHRS, CDR2 YFSETQ. The V end lost 1 base, the J end lost 7 bases, and 9 bases lay between the germline ends.

The sequences come from PBMCs from the stem cell graft donor, collected from the stem cell graft. This sequence originates from a human donor who donated a stem cell graft to a child with aplastic anemia. The chain combines TRBV5-1 with TRBJ1-6, with D possibly being TRBD1 (5 bases). The CDR3 DNA sequence: TGCGCCAGCAGCTTGCCAGGGCTGAATTCACCCCTCCACTTT. It encodes CASSLPGLNSPLHF.